This T cell receptor (beta chain) is drawn from a study of T cell responses to AZD1222 COVID-19 vaccine. Study-level points and caveats: Only a handful of AZD1222 recipients tested seropositive at baseline. Samples come after the peak T cell response, not at day 14. In the spike-specific TCR repertoire, nearly half reportedly target unmutated variant regions.

The CDR3 covers 18 residues. V shed 4 bases and J 0 bases; nucleotides not matched to a gene: 5. In germline, CDR1 is MDHEN, CDR2 SYDVKM. Timing groups of about 4 and about 12 weeks for second doses were pooled. TCRdb's table, derived via immunoSEQ multiplex PCR, lists solely in-frame clones and lacks some. The sample shows 150,000 to 200,000 clones, 92% of them seen only once. With respect to this clone: Its antigen remains unknown.

The sequence came from an adult who received the AZD1222 COVID-19 vaccine. J is TRBJ2-6 and V is TRBV28, with 11 bases fitting TRBD1. This material consisted of peripheral blood, taken 28 days after the second AZD1222 dose. The CDR3 region has the DNA TGTGCCAGCAGTTGGGGACAGGGGGGACCCTCTGGGGCCAACGTCCTGACTTTC. This translates into CASSWGQGGPSGANVLTF.